This TCR beta chain is from a study of T-cell reconstitution after alpha-beta-depleted transplantation in children. Overall study results and limits: Several hundred rapidly expanded clones from non-depleted graft cells reportedly supplied alpha-beta T cells about two months post-transplant.

For this clonotype: Its matching antigen is unknown.

Unique molecular identifiers featured in how the TCRbeta library was prepared. Each CDR3 protein is one row after TCRdb ran MiXCR on the PCR reads. The data hold 540,000 or so distinct CDR3 sequences, with approximately 22% observed a single time. The sequence came from a boy under two years old who had a stem cell transplant for acute myeloid leukemia, so the T cells may come from the graft donor. The specimen comprised PBMCs, mostly from graft donor cells, sampled 360 days after TCRalphabeta/CD19-depleted stem cell transplant.

The CDR3 DNA sequence: TGTGCCAGCAGCAAAACCAGGGAGGGTCAGCCCCAGCATTTT. Translated, it gives CASSKTREGQPQHF. This sequence joins TRBV7-2 and TRBJ1-5, with D possibly TRBD1 on 5 matching bases. Germline V CDR1 and CDR2: SGHTA, FQGNSA. The V gene lost 5 bases and the J gene lost 6 bases, with 14 bases spanning the gap. This CDR3 is 14 amino acids long.